This T cell receptor (beta chain) is from a study of T cells after yellow fever vaccination. For the study at large: Fractions of low cell number were prepared using SMART-Seq v4 Ultra Low Input.

The germline V gene encodes CDR1 SGHVS and CDR2 FQNEAQ. The CDR3 is 15 residues long. V was cut by 1 base and J by 4 bases, with 13 bases left in between. Whole-study findings and limits: There was a possibility that FACS-sorted repertoires contained abundant clonotypes contaminating from the bulk population. Among all clonotypes, a small share was observed in both CD4 and CD8 compartments.

TCRdb reanalysed the 5' RACE reads using MiXCR and keeps one entry per CDR3 protein. The sample has around 300,000 distinct CDR3 sequences; approximately 4% are singletons. This clonotype was counted only a few times. Its antigen is undetermined. Sequenced here: PBMCs, sampled 15 days after the yellow fever booster vaccination. The chain has TRBV7-8 and TRBJ1-2; possible D gene TRBD1, 5 bases. This sequence was found in a man between 18 and 29 years old who received the YFV17D yellow fever vaccine. CDR3 nucleotides: TGTGCCAGCAGCTTAGTGCAGGGACCTAGCTATGGCTACACCTTC. Its protein is CASSLVQGPSYGYTF.